These 26 T cell receptor beta chains share one sample of origin, sequenced in a study of blood T cell repertoires in COVID-19. Clones were read by immunoSEQ multiplex PCR, and TCRdb kept only the in-frame ones, dropping some. The table includes around 230,000 clones, around 84% detected once. The sequenced sample consisted of peripheral blood. The receptors here all came from a man in his forties who had recovered from COVID-19.

The chain employs TRBV6-2 or TRBV6-3 and TRBJ2-7, with TRBD2 identical over 7 bases. Germline lookup yields CDR1 MNHEY and CDR2 SVGEGT. Losses at the gene ends were 0 bases for V and 4 bases for J; bases not matched to a gene: 15. The CDR3 sequence is 18 residues long. The CDR3: CASSYSLTSSRVLYEQYF. The DNA for the CDR3 is TGTGCCAGCAGTTACTCCCTGACTAGCTCCCGTGTCTTGTACGAGCAGTACTTC.

This chain links TRBV3-1 (or the pseudogene TRBV3-2) with TRBJ1-2, with a tentative D call TRBD1 (5 bases). V was pared by 4 bases and J by 1 base, with 13 bases between. The CDR3 loop spans 15 amino acids. CDR1 and CDR2 (germline): LGHDT, YNNKEL (reference sequence). DNA for the CDR3: TGTGCCAGCAGCCTCGGCCCAGGGCTTAACTATGGCTACACCTTC. This sequence encodes CASSLGPGLNYGYTF.

The chain joins TRBV3-1 (or the pseudogene TRBV3-2) to TRBJ2-3; no definite D call. Deletions cut 8 bases from V and 0 bases from J, with 3 bases between. Germline lookup yields CDR1 LGHDT and CDR2 YNNKEL (reference sequence). This CDR3 is built from 11 residues. For the CDR3, the DNA is TGTGCCAGCCCTAGCACAGATACGCAGTATTTT. It codes for CASPSTDTQYF.

V gene TRBV24-1 combines with J gene TRBJ2-1; D may be TRBD2 (5 bases). CDR3 length equals 12 residues. From germline, CDR1 is KGHDR and CDR2 SFDVKD. The V end lost 5 bases, the J end lost 9 bases, and 10 bases lay between the germline ends. The CDR3 region is CATSGGHGEQFF. The CDR3 nucleotides read TGTGCCACCAGTGGCGGGCACGGTGAGCAGTTCTTC.

The chain has TRBV10-2 and TRBJ1-1, with no clear D. The CDR3 is 15 residues long. Germline values: CDR1 WSHSY, CDR2 SAAADI. Trimming shortened V by 4 bases and J by 5 bases, and 17 bases separated the two germline ends. DNA of the CDR3: TGCGCCAGCAGTGGTCGGATCCTCGGAGGAACTGAAGCTTTCTTT. It is translated as CASSGRILGGTEAFF.

This sequence joins TRBV18 and TRBJ1-5, with 9 bases aligning to TRBD1. The CDR3 totals 16 residues. Germline CDR1 is KGHSH and CDR2 is LQKENI. Losses at the gene ends were 3 bases for V and 5 bases for J; bases not matched to a gene: 8. The CDR3 is CASSPDRDRGDQPQHF. CDR3 sequence (DNA): TGTGCCAGCTCACCCGACCGTGACAGGGGGGATCAGCCCCAGCATTTT.

V usage is TRBV18 and J usage is TRBJ2-5, with D uncertain. V dropped 2 bases and J dropped 1 base, with 5 bases sitting between them. Germline V CDR1 and CDR2: KGHSH, LQKENI. This CDR3 contains 13 residues. The DNA for the CDR3 is TGTGCCAGCTCACCAGAGGCCCAAGAGACCCAGTACTTC. The encoded protein is CASSPEAQETQYF.

The chain uses TRBV4-1 and TRBJ2-1; 8 bases match TRBD1. CDR1 and CDR2 from the germline V gene are MGHRA and YSYEKL. The junction had 9 bases not matched to a gene; V was cut back by 3 bases and J by 5 bases. This CDR3 spans 16 amino acids. CDR3 nucleotide sequence: TGCGCCAGCAGCCAGGCCACGGGACAGGATAACAATGAGCAGTTCTTC. This sequence encodes CASSQATGQDNNEQFF.

This clone was recorded only once. The V call is TRBV15, the J call TRBJ1-5, with D perhaps matching TRBD1 (5 bases). Germline-derived CDR1 and CDR2 are LNHNV and YYDKDF (reference sequence). The CDR3 extends over 19 amino acids. The V end was cut by 0 bases, the J end by 5 bases, with 23 bases between. CDR3 coding DNA: TGTGCCACCAGCAGAGAGATGGGGGGGGATGGGGCCCGAGATCAGCCCCAGCATTTT. Its protein is CATSREMGGDGARDQPQHF.

The chain joins TRBV6-2 or TRBV6-3 to TRBJ1-1; D is perhaps TRBD1 (6 bases). Trimming removed 4 bases at V and 1 base at J, with 13 bases between. Germline CDR1 MNHEY, CDR2 SVGEGT. This CDR3 is 15 amino acids long. The CDR3 spells CASSSAQGRNTEAFF. The CDR3 DNA follows: TGTGCCAGCAGTTCGGCCCAGGGGCGGAACACTGAAGCTTTCTTT.

The V call is TRBV19, the J call TRBJ1-1; perhaps TRBD1 as D (6 bases). Trimming shortened V by 4 bases and J by 2 bases, and 11 bases separated the two germline ends. The germline gives CDR1 LNHDA, CDR2 SQIVND (reference sequence). CDR3 length equals 14 residues. DNA of the CDR3: TGTGCCAGTAGTACTTCCAGGGGTAACACTGAAGCTTTCTTT. This encodes CASSTSRGNTEAFF.

The chain joins TRBV5-4 to TRBJ1-2; TRBD1 matches 8 bases. J was trimmed by 7 bases and V by 0 bases; bases with no gene match: 5. Germline V CDR1 and CDR2: SGHNT, YYREEE (reference sequence). The CDR3 is made up of 14 amino acids. The CDR3 nucleotides read TGTGCCAGCAGCTTGGAAGCAGGGGGCGCTGGCTACACCTTC. Translation: CASSLEAGGAGYTF.

The chain uses TRBV5-1 and TRBJ1-1; D is possibly TRBD1 (6 bases). The germline CDR1 and CDR2 sequences are SGHRS and YFSETQ. The CDR3 contains 13 residues. The V end was cut by 0 bases, the J end by 9 bases, with 12 bases between. Here the CDR3 DNA reads TGCGCCAGCAGCTTGGAAGGGGGGGTGAAAGCTTTCTTT. It encodes CASSLEGGVKAFF. The variable domain in full, with the rest retrieved from reference TRBV5-1 and TRBJ1-1, is KAGVTQTPRYLIKTRGQQVTLSCSPISGHRSVSWYQQTPGQGLQFLFEYFSETQRNKGNFPGRFSGRQFSNSRSEMNVSTLELGDSALYLCASSLEGGVKAFFGQGTRLTVV.

The chain combines TRBV5-1 with TRBJ1-2; TRBD1 might be the D (5 bases). Germline V gene lookup returns CDR1 SGHRS and CDR2 YFSETQ. Trimming left V 4 bases short and J 2 bases short, with 18 bases between. This CDR3 comprises 16 residues. The CDR3 DNA reads TGCGCCAGCAGCGCTGGTGGTAGCAGGGAAAACTATGGCTACACCTTC. As protein: CASSAGGSRENYGYTF. Full variable domain (rest looked up from reference TRBV5-1 and TRBJ1-2): KAGVTQTPRYLIKTRGQQVTLSCSPISGHRSVSWYQQTPGQGLQFLFEYFSETQRNKGNFPGRFSGRQFSNSRSEMNVSTLELGDSALYLCASSAGGSRENYGYTFGSGTRLTVV.

The rearrangement joins TRBV7-9 to TRBJ1-2, with 7 bases aligning to TRBD1. V shed 5 bases, J shed 3 bases, and the junction held 12 bases outside the gene matches. The CDR3 totals 16 residues. Germline CDR1 and CDR2: SEHNR and FQNEAQ (reference sequence). For the CDR3, the DNA is TGTGCCAGCAGCCCGGTCATAGGGACAGCTTACTATGGCTACACCTTC. It codes for CASSPVIGTAYYGYTF.

V usage is TRBV19 and J usage is TRBJ1-2, with TRBD1 matching over 10 bases. The V segment lost 6 bases and the J segment 3 bases; nucleotides outside the gene matches: 4. The CDR3 covers 14 residues. CDR1 is LNHDA, CDR2 SQIVND, per germline (reference sequence). As DNA, the CDR3 is TGTGCCAGTAGAGTCGGGACAGGGGACTATGGCTACACCTTC. It yields the protein CASRVGTGDYGYTF.

The chain joins TRBV27 to TRBJ1-5; weak D call: TRBD1 (5 bases). Germline V gene lookup returns CDR1 MNHEY and CDR2 SMNVEV (reference sequence). The CDR3 sequence is 17 residues long. Between the trimmed V and J ends, which lost 5 bases and 2 bases, there was a span of 19 bases. The CDR3 DNA reads as TGTGCCAGCAGTCCGACCGGGATGGGGGGGGGCAATCAGCCCCAGCATTTT. Its translation is CASSPTGMGGGNQPQHF.

This chain joins TRBV5-4 and TRBJ2-4; 10 bases are shared with TRBD2. CDR3 size: 15 residues. J gave up 1 base and V 5 bases, and 3 bases lay outside the gene matches. Germline assignment: CDR1 SGHNT and CDR2 YYREEE (reference sequence). The CDR3 here is CASSSGGLAKNIQYF. The DNA of the CDR3 is TGTGCCAGCAGTAGCGGGGGGTTGGCCAAAAACATTCAGTACTTC.

The chain couples TRBV7-9 to TRBJ2-3; D may be TRBD1 (5 bases). This CDR3 is 17 amino acids long. Trimming left V 2 bases short and J 4 bases short, with 19 bases between. Germline V gene lookup returns CDR1 SEHNR and CDR2 FQNEAQ (reference sequence). The CDR3 reads CASSLKGRLIDSDTQYF. CDR3 sequence (DNA): TGTGCCAGCAGCTTAAAGGGGCGTCTGATAGACTCAGATACGCAGTATTTT.

The chain links TRBV5-8 to TRBJ2-2, with D tentatively TRBD2 (5 bases). The CDR3 is made up of 17 amino acids. CDR1 is SGHTS, CDR2 YDEGEE, per germline. V was shortened by 3 bases and J by 4 bases, with 19 bases between the two germline ends. Here the CDR3 DNA reads TGTGCCAGCAGCTCTACGCGGGTGGGATGGGGCACCGGGGAGCTGTTTTTT. It encodes CASSSTRVGWGTGELFF.

The chain joins TRBV18 to TRBJ2-1; 12 bases fit TRBD2. The germline gives CDR1 KGHSH, CDR2 LQKENI. CDR3 length equals 15 residues. V shed 5 bases and J 4 bases; nucleotides not matched to a gene: 3. CDR3 DNA: TGTGCCAGCTCAAGACTAGCGGGAGCTTACAATGAGCAGTTCTTC. As protein: CASSRLAGAYNEQFF.

The chain couples TRBV9 to TRBJ1-2; 10 positions match TRBD1. In germline, CDR1 is SGDLS, CDR2 YYNGEE. CDR3 length: 15 amino acids. Trimming cost V 3 bases and J 5 bases; bases outside gene matches: 7. The DNA of the CDR3 is TGTGCCAGCAGCGATCGACAGGGGGCAGATTATGGCTACACCTTC. It yields the protein CASSDRQGADYGYTF.

V is TRBV9 and J is TRBJ2-1; the match to TRBD2 covers 8 bases. Germline trimming cut 6 bases from V and 3 bases from J; bases unmatched to any gene: 8. CDR1 is SGDLS, CDR2 YYNGEE, per germline. This CDR3 has 15 residues. CDR3 protein: CASNDGGANYNEQFF. The CDR3 coding sequence is TGTGCCAGCAACGACGGGGGGGCAAACTACAATGAGCAGTTCTTC.

The chain carries TRBV7-8 and TRBJ1-5, with TRBD1 matching over 8 bases. CDR1 and CDR2 from the germline V gene are SGHVS and FQNEAQ. The V and J ends lost 0 bases and 6 bases, in that order; junction bases with no gene match: 10. This CDR3 contains 17 residues. The CDR3, as DNA: TGTGCCAGCAGCTTAGCATTCGGGGCAGGGGGCAGTCAGCCCCAGCATTTT. Its translation: CASSLAFGAGGSQPQHF.

This chain connects TRBV5-4 to TRBJ2-5; the match to TRBD2 covers 10 bases. There are 15 residues in the CDR3. The J segment lost 2 bases and the V segment lost 4 bases, leaving 5 bases of the junction unmatched. The V gene's germline CDR1 is SGHNT and CDR2 YYREEE (reference sequence). CDR3 nucleotides: TGTGCCAGCAGCGCACGGACTAGCGGACAAGAGACCCAGTACTTC. This encodes CASSARTSGQETQYF.

As regards this clone: The junction shows a germline mismatch at one end, possibly a read error. The rearrangement joins TRBV19 to TRBJ2-2, with 10 bases matching TRBD1. This CDR3 has 15 amino acids. Per the germline V gene, CDR1 is LNHDA and CDR2 is SQIVND (reference sequence). Written as DNA, the CDR3 is TGTGCCAGTATCCAACCCGGGACAGGGGTCCGGGGAGCTGTTTTT. Translation: CASIQPGTGVRGAVF. Together with reference TRBV19 and TRBJ2-2, the CDR3 gives the full variable domain: DGGITQSPKYLFRKEGQNVTLSCEQNLNHDAMYWYRQDPGQGLRLIYYSQIVNDFQKGDIAEGYSVSREKKESFPLTVTSAQKNPTAFYLCASIQPGTGVRGAVFGEGSRLTVL.